Listed below are T cell receptor beta chains from one sample, sequenced in a study of PD-1 blockade in classical Hodgkin lymphoma. Libraries were prepared by immunoSEQ multiplex PCR; TCRdb keeps only in-frame clonotypes and omits some of them. The repertoire includes 25,000 to 35,000 clones, roughly 80% of them detected once, and 0.45% to 0.7% sits in the top ten. The sample was CD4+ T cells from blood, taken before the fourth cycle of nivolumab. Every receptor here comes from a human donor with classical Hodgkin lymphoma. CDR3s include the opening cysteine and the closing phenylalanine or tryptophan. Each record gives: clone size, V gene, D gene, J gene, CDR3 DNA, CDR3 protein. The D gene is left open where the match is weak. Clone size is given for some rows only: seen once, a few or many times, or a class if the clone is expanded.

clone_size: -; v_call: TRBV7-2; d_call: -; j_call: TRBJ2-4; cdr3_nt: TGTGCCAGCAGCTTAGATCTAGGAGGGAACATTCAGTACTTC; cdr3_aa: CASSLDLGGNIQYF
clone_size: -; v_call: TRBV6-5; d_call: -; j_call: TRBJ1-5; cdr3_nt: TGTGCCATCAGTGAGTCGACCGGCCAGCCCCAGCATTTT; cdr3_aa: CAISESTGQPQHF
clone_size: -; v_call: TRBV18; d_call: -; j_call: TRBJ1-1; cdr3_nt: TGTGCCAGCTCACCCTCGGAGGGGGGCGAAGCTTTCTTT; cdr3_aa: CASSPSEGGEAFF
clone_size: once; v_call: TRBV18; d_call: TRBD2; j_call: TRBJ2-5; cdr3_nt: TGTGCCAGCTCACCACCGTTTGGGGGACTAGCGGGGGCCCCTGACGAGGAGACCCAGTACTTC; cdr3_aa: CASSPPFGGLAGAPDEETQYF
clone_size: -; v_call: TRBV5-1; d_call: -; j_call: TRBJ1-6; cdr3_nt: TGCGCCAGCAGCTCGCAGACAGGTGGGGTTAATTCACCCCTCCACTTT; cdr3_aa: CASSSQTGGVNSPLHF
clone_size: -; v_call: TRBV10-3; d_call: -; j_call: TRBJ1-6; cdr3_nt: TGTGCCATCAGTAGGATAGACAATTCACCCCTCCACTTT; cdr3_aa: CAISRIDNSPLHF
clone_size: -; v_call: TRBV7-8; d_call: -; j_call: TRBJ1-3; cdr3_nt: TGTGCCAGCAGCTTAGAACCGGGGTTTGGAAACACCATATATTTT; cdr3_aa: CASSLEPGFGNTIYF
clone_size: -; v_call: TRBV7-3; d_call: -; j_call: TRBJ2-3; cdr3_nt: TGTGCCAGCAGTCGGACCAAGACAGATACGCAGTATTTT; cdr3_aa: CASSRTKTDTQYF
clone_size: -; v_call: TRBV6-5; d_call: -; j_call: TRBJ2-3; cdr3_nt: TGTGCCAGCAGTTCTGAGAGCACAGATACGCAGTATTTT; cdr3_aa: CASSSESTDTQYF
clone_size: -; v_call: TRBV18; d_call: -; j_call: TRBJ1-2; cdr3_nt: TGTGCCAGCTCATCTAGTGGGGGCAACTATGGCTACACCTTC; cdr3_aa: CASSSSGGNYGYTF
clone_size: -; v_call: TRBV7-3; d_call: TRBD2; j_call: TRBJ2-2; cdr3_nt: TGTGCCAGCGGCGGGAGCGTCACCGGGGAGCTGTTTTTT; cdr3_aa: CASGGSVTGELFF
clone_size: -; v_call: TRBV10-1; d_call: -; j_call: TRBJ1-2; cdr3_nt: TGCGCCAGCAGTGAGTCGTTACGGGGTAAAGGTAACTATGGCTACACCTTC; cdr3_aa: CASSESLRGKGNYGYTF
clone_size: few; v_call: TRBV28; d_call: -; j_call: TRBJ2-7; cdr3_nt: TGTGCCAGCAGTTTATTAGGTCGGCTAGGGAGCTACGAGCAGTACTTC; cdr3_aa: CASSLLGRLGSYEQYF
clone_size: -; v_call: TRBV5-5; d_call: -; j_call: TRBJ2-5; cdr3_nt: TGTGCCAGCAGCACCCTGAGAGAGACCCAGTACTTC; cdr3_aa: CASSTLRETQYF
clone_size: -; v_call: TRBV5-1; d_call: -; j_call: TRBJ2-7; cdr3_nt: TGCGCCAGCAGCTTGATACTGGGAGCCTACGAGCAGTACTTC; cdr3_aa: CASSLILGAYEQYF
clone_size: -; v_call: TRBV5-5; d_call: -; j_call: TRBJ2-5; cdr3_nt: TGTGCCAGCAGCTTGTTTTCTTCGCCCCGGGAGACCCAGTACTTC; cdr3_aa: CASSLFSSPRETQYF
clone_size: once; v_call: TRBV19; d_call: -; j_call: TRBJ1-6; cdr3_nt: TGTGCCAGTAGTATCGAACAGGTGACAAATTCACCCCTCCACTTT; cdr3_aa: CASSIEQVTNSPLHF
clone_size: -; v_call: TRBV5-1; d_call: TRBD1; j_call: TRBJ1-4; cdr3_nt: TGCGCCAGCAGCGCCGGGACAGGGGGAAATGAAAAACTGTTTTTT; cdr3_aa: CASSAGTGGNEKLFF
clone_size: -; v_call: TRBV5-8; d_call: -; j_call: TRBJ1-2; cdr3_nt: TGTGCCAGCAGCTTGGCACGGACCCTACCTTTTTTCTATGGCTACACCTTC; cdr3_aa: CASSLARTLPFFYGYTF
clone_size: -; v_call: TRBV6-6; d_call: -; j_call: TRBJ1-6; cdr3_nt: TGTGCCAGCAGTTATGGTACGGGCTCCTATAATTCACCCCTCCACTTT; cdr3_aa: CASSYGTGSYNSPLHF
clone_size: -; v_call: TRBV7-6; d_call: -; j_call: TRBJ1-2; cdr3_nt: TGTGCCAGCAGCTCTACTGGGGGCCTTGTGGGAAACGGCTACACCTTC; cdr3_aa: CASSSTGGLVGNGYTF
clone_size: -; v_call: TRBV7-9; d_call: -; j_call: TRBJ1-2; cdr3_nt: TGTGCCAGCACCATCGGGACATCCAGAGATGCTAACTATGGCTACACCTTC; cdr3_aa: CASTIGTSRDANYGYTF
clone_size: -; v_call: TRBV7-9; d_call: TRBD1; j_call: TRBJ2-3; cdr3_nt: TGTGCCAGCAGCCCGGGACAGGGCTTGAGCACAGATACGCAGTATTTT; cdr3_aa: CASSPGQGLSTDTQYF
clone_size: -; v_call: TRBV12-2; d_call: -; j_call: TRBJ1-1; cdr3_nt: TGTGCAAGTCGCTTAGGAGGACAGGTCCGATCTGAAGCTTTCTTT; cdr3_aa: CASRLGGQVRSEAFF
clone_size: -; v_call: TRBV18; d_call: TRBD1; j_call: TRBJ1-1; cdr3_nt: TGTGCCAGCTCACCGGAATTTCAGGGGGCCCCGAACACTGAAGCTTTCTTT; cdr3_aa: CASSPEFQGAPNTEAFF
clone_size: few; v_call: TRBV19; d_call: TRBD1; j_call: TRBJ1-6; cdr3_nt: TGTGCCAGTACGGCCTCGAATGACAGGGATAATTCACCCCTCCACTTT; cdr3_aa: CASTASNDRDNSPLHF
clone_size: once; v_call: TRBV6-1; d_call: -; j_call: TRBJ2-7; cdr3_nt: TGTGCCAGCAGTGATACTATCTACTACGAGCAGTACTTC; cdr3_aa: CASSDTIYYEQYF
clone_size: few; v_call: TRBV29-1; d_call: -; j_call: TRBJ2-5; cdr3_nt: TGCAGCGGAGGGATTAGGTGGGGAGAGACCCAGTACTTC; cdr3_aa: CSGGIRWGETQYF
clone_size: -; v_call: TRBV10-3; d_call: TRBD1; j_call: TRBJ1-2; cdr3_nt: TGTGCCATCAGCGCGACAGGGGGCGTATATGGCTACACCTTC; cdr3_aa: CAISATGGVYGYTF
clone_size: -; v_call: TRBV28; d_call: -; j_call: TRBJ1-5; cdr3_nt: TGTGCCAGCATCGGGCCCAATCAGCCCCAGCATTTT; cdr3_aa: CASIGPNQPQHF
clone_size: once; v_call: TRBV5-1; d_call: TRBD2; j_call: TRBJ2-4; cdr3_nt: TGCGCCAGCAGCTTGTCCCCTAGCGGGGGGGAAAACATTCAGTACTTC; cdr3_aa: CASSLSPSGGENIQYF
clone_size: -; v_call: TRBV5-4; d_call: TRBD1; j_call: TRBJ1-6; cdr3_nt: TGTGCCAGCAGGCTTGGGGACCGGACAGGGTCGAGTAATGATTCACCCCTCCACTTT; cdr3_aa: CASRLGDRTGSSNDSPLHF
clone_size: -; v_call: TRBV11-2; d_call: -; j_call: TRBJ2-7; cdr3_nt: TGTGCCAGCAGCCCGCTAGGGACTCATTACGAGCAGTACTTC; cdr3_aa: CASSPLGTHYEQYF
clone_size: -; v_call: TRBV6-1; d_call: -; j_call: TRBJ1-5; cdr3_nt: TGTGCCAGCAGTGACAGGAACAATCAGCCCCAGCATTTT; cdr3_aa: CASSDRNNQPQHF